This T cell receptor (beta chain) is drawn from a study of control samples from healthy donors and cancer patients (dated by TCRdb to 2018 to 2020). Its CDR3 holds 15 amino acids, cysteine through phenylalanine. The DNA shown is the 45-base CDR3, in frame from base 1. From a lookup of the germline V gene, CDR1 and CDR2 are SNHLY and FYNNEI. The V and J ends are trimmed by 2 bases and 0 bases, leaving 5 bases between them. A note on this clone: The antigen it binds to is not known. No much larger clone is present one base from it, and per-base qualities are unavailable.

Receptors were amplified or captured by the immunoSEQ multiplex PCR assay. The source is immuneACCESS, and TCRdb retained only in-frame sequences with V and J called. Part of the clones is not carried over; for the studies checked, unresolved V genes explain less than half of this, and the remainder is unexplained. Counted in this sample were 130,000 or so clones; roughly 84% of them appeared once. The top ten clonotypes cover about 3.4% of the sample. The sequence derives from a man aged 50 or older in good health. The receptor chain draws on TRBV2 and TRBJ1-6; the D gene identity is not certain. The sequenced sample consisted of blood. The CDR3 protein is CASSEQSSYNSPLHF. In nucleotide form, the sequence is TGTGCCAGCAGTGAACAGAGCTCCTATAATTCACCCCTCCACTTT.